The 27 T cell receptor beta chains below come from one sample, sequenced in a study of T cell changes during pregnancy in multiple sclerosis. Clones were sequenced by immunoSEQ multiplex PCR, and TCRdb holds only the in-frame ones, with some missing. The sample lists approximately 48,000 clones; 94% were seen once. The starting material was CD4+ T cells from peripheral blood mononuclear cells, obtained in the second trimester of pregnancy. These receptors all come from a female donor with multiple sclerosis, enrolled in a pregnancy study.

V gene TRBV19 combines with J gene TRBJ1-2; perhaps TRBD1 as D (6 bases). The CDR3 has 17 residues. V lost 1 base, J lost 9 bases, and 24 bases lay in between. Germline-derived CDR1 and CDR2 are LNHDA and SQIVND (reference sequence). CDR3 nucleotide sequence: TGTGCCAGTAGTATAGTTGGCGGCAGGGGAGCGTCCTTTCGCTACACCTTC. Amino acid sequence: CASSIVGGRGASFRYTF.

V gene TRBV5-4 combines with J gene TRBJ2-5, with TRBD2 as a possible D gene (6 bases). The V end was cut by 4 bases, the J end by 5 bases, with 15 bases between. The CDR3 is made up of 14 amino acids. Germline V gene lookup returns CDR1 SGHNT and CDR2 YYREEE (reference sequence). The CDR3 loop is CASSLASSVETQYF. DNA for the CDR3: TGTGCCAGCAGCCTGGCTTCTAGCGTGGAGACCCAGTACTTC.

The V and J genes are TRBV7-7 and TRBJ2-3, with 15 nucleotides matching TRBD2. V was pared by 5 bases and J by 5 bases, with 5 bases of the junction left unmatched. CDR1 and CDR2 (germline): SSHAT, FNYEAQ (reference sequence). This CDR3 has 16 residues. CDR3 sequence: CASSKGTSGGRDTQYF. CDR3 sequence (DNA): TGTGCCAGCAGCAAGGGGACTAGCGGGGGGAGAGATACGCAGTATTTT.

J is TRBJ2-2 and V is TRBV15; 8 bases line up with TRBD1. With 3 bases clipped from V and 7 bases from J, the junction kept 7 bases outside the gene matches. The CDR3 length is 15 residues. Germline V gene lookup returns CDR1 LNHNV and CDR2 YYDKDF (reference sequence). DNA for the CDR3: TGTGCCACCAGCAGGGGGGGACAGGTTGTCGGGGAGCTGTTTTTT. Its protein product is CATSRGGQVVGELFF.

This sequence joins TRBV21-1 and TRBJ1-1; TRBD1 is taken as the D call from the table, unchecked against the DNA. TRBV21-1 is a pseudogene. The CDR3 has 14 residues. In DNA form, the CDR3 reads TGTGCCAGCAGCACGACAGGGTCGAACACTGAAGCTTTCTTT. It encodes CASSTTGSNTEAFF.

The V gene is TRBV27, the J gene TRBJ2-3, with TRBD2 matching over 9 bases. The CDR3 is 16 amino acids. Germline values: CDR1 MNHEY, CDR2 SMNVEV (reference sequence). Germline trimming cut 2 bases from V and 2 bases from J; bases unmatched to any gene: 5. CDR3 loop: CASSLAGGTFTDTQYF. CDR3 nucleotide sequence: TGTGCCAGCAGTTTAGCGGGGGGGACCTTCACAGATACGCAGTATTTT.

This chain joins TRBV7-2 and TRBJ1-5; 9 positions match TRBD1. Germline values: CDR1 SGHTA, CDR2 FQGNSA. The V gene end was trimmed by 6 bases and the J gene end by 1 base; junction bases not matched to a gene: 4. This CDR3 region has 15 residues. CDR3 nucleotides: TGTGCCAGCAGGATACAGGGGGCGAGCAATCAGCCCCAGCATTTT. This codes for CASRIQGASNQPQHF.

V is TRBV4-1 and J is TRBJ2-3; 7 positions match TRBD2. The CDR3 has 15 amino acids. The V and J ends lost 3 bases and 2 bases, in that order; junction bases with no gene match: 5. Germline CDR1 is MGHRA and CDR2 is YSYEKL. CDR3 region: CASSQPRGVTDTQYF. CDR3 in DNA: TGCGCCAGCAGCCAGCCTCGGGGGGTCACAGATACGCAGTATTTT.

CDR3 in amino acids: CASSARHQGNEQYF. The CDR3 coding sequence is TGTGCCAGCAGCGCCAGACACCAGGGGAACGAGCAGTACTTC. The chain carries TRBV7-2 and TRBJ2-7, with D maybe TRBD1 (6 bases). Per the germline V gene, CDR1 is SGHTA and CDR2 is FQGNSA. V gave up 5 bases and J gave up 5 bases, with 16 bases separating them. The CDR3 runs to 14 residues.

The sample holds one count of this clone. The J gene is TRBJ1-4, the V gene TRBV6-5; 9 bases are shared with TRBD1. Germline V gene sequence: CDR1 MNHEY, CDR2 SVGAGI. The V gene end was trimmed by 6 bases and the J gene end by 7 bases; junction bases not matched to a gene: 6. The CDR3 runs 14 residues. CDR3 residues: CASRTQGAFEKLFF. The CDR3 DNA follows: TGTGCCAGCAGAACACAGGGGGCTTTTGAAAAACTGTTTTTT.

The V gene is TRBV7-2, the J gene TRBJ1-6; TRBD1 matches at 7 bases. The length of the CDR3 is 16 residues. In germline, CDR1 is SGHTA, CDR2 FQGNSA. Trimming cost V 4 bases and J 0 bases; bases outside gene matches: 3. The CDR3 loop reads CASSSGGSSYNSPLHF. CDR3 DNA: TGTGCCAGCAGCTCAGGGGGGAGCTCCTATAATTCACCCCTCCACTTT.

The chain carries TRBV25-1 and TRBJ2-5; maybe TRBD2 (7 bases). V gave up 5 bases and J gave up 0 bases, with 13 bases separating them. The CDR3 runs 15 residues. Germline CDR1 and CDR2: MGHDK and SYGVNS. CDR3 bases: TGTGCCAGCAGTCGAGGGGGAGGGTACCAAGAGACCCAGTACTTC. It codes for CASSRGGGYQETQYF. Combining the CDR3 with reference TRBV25-1 and TRBJ2-5 gives the whole variable domain EADIYQTPRYLVIGTGKKITLECSQTMGHDKMYWYQQDPGMELHLIHYSYGVNSTEKGDLSSESTVSRIRTEHFPLTLESARPSHTSQYLCASSRGGGYQETQYFGPGTRLLVL.

The chain carries TRBV11-2 and TRBJ2-7; TRBD1 agrees at 7 bases. In germline, CDR1 is SGHAT, CDR2 FQNNGV. This CDR3 has 17 amino acids. Trimming cost V 5 bases and J 0 bases; bases outside gene matches: 13. In DNA form, the CDR3 reads TGTGCCAGCAGCGTACTAGGCTGGGACAGATTCTCCTACGAGCAGTACTTC. It specifies CASSVLGWDRFSYEQYF.

V usage is TRBV9 and J usage is TRBJ2-3, with 14 bases matching TRBD2. The CDR3 is 20 amino acids. J was trimmed by 3 bases and V by 2 bases; bases with no gene match: 14. The germline V gene has CDR1 SGDLS and CDR2 YYNGEE. The CDR3 protein is CASSVRPGTSGGIGTDTQYF. CDR3 nucleotides: TGTGCCAGCAGCGTCCGTCCTGGGACTAGCGGGGGTATAGGGACAGATACGCAGTATTTT. Using reference TRBV9 and TRBJ2-3 for the parts outside the CDR3, the full variable domain is DSGVTQTPKHLITATGQRVTLRCSPRSGDLSVYWYQQSLDQGLQFLIQYYNGEERAKGNILERFSAQQFPDLHSELNLSSLELGDSALYFCASSVRPGTSGGIGTDTQYFGPGTRLTVL.

CDR3 region: CASSNRDRGLKGEKLFF. CDR3 nucleotide sequence: TGTGCCAGCAGCAACCGGGACAGGGGGCTTAAGGGTGAAAAACTGTTTTTT. The rearrangement uses TRBV21-1 and TRBJ1-4; TRBD1 is the table's D call and was not checked against the DNA. TRBV21-1 is annotated as a pseudogene. This CDR3 is 17 amino acids long.

V usage is TRBV7-9 and J usage is TRBJ1-2, with D possibly matching TRBD1 (5 bases). CDR1 is SEHNR and CDR2 is FQNEAQ in the germline V gene (reference sequence). CDR3 length: 16 amino acids. V was shortened by 4 bases and J by 5 bases, with 20 bases between the two germline ends. DNA for the CDR3: TGTGCCAGCAGCTATACCCTGGGGAGCCGGGGGTATGGCTACACCTTC. This gives the protein CASSYTLGSRGYGYTF.

The rearrangement links TRBV5-6 to TRBJ1-2; 8 bases are shared with TRBD1. CDR3 length: 12 amino acids. Trimming removed 4 bases from V and 7 bases from J; junction bases left unmatched: 3. The germline gives CDR1 SGHDT, CDR2 YYEEEE. The CDR3 loop is CASSRTGFGYTF. The DNA of the CDR3 is TGTGCCAGCAGCCGGACAGGGTTTGGCTACACCTTC.

The gene calls are TRBV30 and TRBJ2-7; 16 nucleotides agree with TRBD2. The CDR3 is made up of 15 amino acids. The V gene's germline CDR1 is GTSNPN and CDR2 SVGIG (reference sequence). Trimming at V came to 7 bases and at J to 2 bases, leaving 5 bases not matched to a gene. The CDR3 region is CAYAGTSGGAYEQYF. Here the CDR3 DNA reads TGTGCCTATGCCGGGACTAGCGGGGGGGCCTACGAGCAGTACTTC. The whole variable domain, remainder taken from reference TRBV30 and TRBJ2-7, is SQTIHQWPATLVQPVGSPLSLECTVEGTSNPNLYWYRQAAGRGLQLLFYSVGIGQISSEVPQNLSASRPQDRQFILSSKKLLLSDSGFYLCAYAGTSGGAYEQYFGPGTRLTVT.

This clone appeared a single time. This chain uses TRBV2 with TRBJ1-2, with a tentative D call TRBD1 (5 bases). The V end was cut by 7 bases, the J end by 7 bases, with 28 bases between. CDR1 SNHLY and CDR2 FYNNEI come from the germline V gene. This CDR3 has 17 amino acids. CDR3 nucleotide sequence: TGTGCCAGCACTGATACCCAGGTCGGGGGACGGTATCCTGGCTACACCTTC. The encoded protein is CASTDTQVGGRYPGYTF.

The gene calls are TRBV30 and TRBJ2-5; TRBD2 agrees at 9 bases. Germline V gene data show CDR1 as GTSNPN and CDR2 as SVGIG (reference sequence). CDR3 size: 14 residues. Losses at the gene ends were 5 bases for V and 1 base for J; bases not matched to a gene: 5. The CDR3 DNA reads TGTGCCTGGTACGAGCGGGGGGTCCAAGAGACCCAGTACTTC. Residues: CAWYERGVQETQYF.

This chain uses TRBV6-6 with TRBJ1-1; perhaps TRBD1 as D (6 bases). Germline CDR1 is MNHNY and CDR2 is SVGAGI (reference sequence). This CDR3 contains 15 residues. V shed 2 bases and J shed 6 bases, with 16 bases lying between them. In DNA form, the CDR3 reads TGTGCCAGCAGTTACGGGGGGGCGGGCGCCGCTGAAGCTTTCTTT. This gives the protein CASSYGGAGAAEAFF.

The chain is built from TRBV4-1 and TRBJ1-1; D remains unclear. V dropped 4 bases and J dropped 5 bases, with 17 bases sitting between them. The length of the CDR3 is 15 residues. The germline V gene encodes CDR1 MGHRA and CDR2 YSYEKL. This CDR3 reads CASSLEWGEGTEAFF. The CDR3 nucleotides read TGCGCCAGCAGCCTCGAGTGGGGAGAGGGAACTGAAGCTTTCTTT.

For the CDR3, the DNA is TGTGCCAGCAGCTTGGCTGGACAAGCGACTGAAAAACTGTTTTTT. Encoded protein: CASSLAGQATEKLFF. The V call is TRBV5-6, the J call TRBJ1-4; D might be TRBD1 (5 bases). Per germline, CDR1 SGHDT and CDR2 YYEEEE. The CDR3 spans 15 residues. V was trimmed by 0 bases and J by 7 bases, leaving 13 bases between them.

This chain connects TRBV4-3 to TRBJ2-5; TRBD2 is a possible D gene (7 bases). Trimming pared 3 bases from V and 5 bases from J, leaving 13 bases between. Germline V lookup: CDR1 LGHNA, CDR2 YSLEER. This CDR3 is built from 14 residues. CDR3 loop: CASSHRGAEETQYF. The CDR3 region has the DNA TGCGCCAGCAGCCACCGGGGGGCGGAGGAGACCCAGTACTTC.

The rearrangement uses TRBV7-7 and TRBJ2-7; D might be TRBD2 (6 bases). V shed 1 base and J shed 7 bases, with 11 bases lying between them. Germline CDR1 and CDR2: SSHAT and FNYEAQ (reference sequence). The CDR3 sequence is 13 residues long. CDR3 DNA: TGTGCCAGCAGCTTAGAGGATGGGGGGGAGCAGTACTTC. It codes for CASSLEDGGEQYF. Using reference TRBV7-7 and TRBJ2-7 for the parts outside the CDR3, the full variable domain is GAGVSQSPRYKVTKRGQDVTLRCDPISSHATLYWYQQALGQGPEFLTYFNYEAQPDKSGLPSDRFSAERPEGSISTLTIQRTEQRDSAMYRCASSLEDGGEQYFGPGTRLTVT.

The genes are TRBV27 and TRBJ1-2; D remains unclear. Trimming removed 6 bases at V and 8 bases at J, with 19 bases between. Germline CDR1 and CDR2: MNHEY and SMNVEV (reference sequence). The length of the CDR3 is 14 residues. CDR3 in amino acids: CASSPWVGNPGYTF. The CDR3 DNA follows: TGTGCCAGCAGCCCATGGGTCGGGAATCCGGGCTACACCTTC.

The chain employs TRBV9 and TRBJ2-3; TRBD2 matches 8 bases. This CDR3 has 18 residues. The germline V gene has CDR1 SGDLS and CDR2 YYNGEE. The V segment lost 0 bases and the J segment 2 bases; nucleotides outside the gene matches: 11. The CDR3 DNA reads TGTGCCAGCAGCGTAGACGTAGCGGGGCAATATTCCACAGATACGCAGTATTTT. Its protein is CASSVDVAGQYSTDTQYF. Full variable domain (outside the CDR3, taken from reference TRBV9 and TRBJ2-3): DSGVTQTPKHLITATGQRVTLRCSPRSGDLSVYWYQQSLDQGLQFLIQYYNGEERAKGNILERFSAQQFPDLHSELNLSSLELGDSALYFCASSVDVAGQYSTDTQYFGPGTRLTVL.